The next 15 T cell receptor beta chains were all read from a single sample in a study of blood T cell repertoires in COVID-19. This table comes from immunoSEQ multiplex PCR, and its TCRdb copy is limited to in-frame clones, with some not included. Found here are fewer than 300,000 clones, around four fifths of them singletons; the top ten hold roughly 5.7%. The source material was peripheral blood. Receptor source: a man older than 75 with acute or convalescent COVID-19.

This chain joins TRBV29-1 and TRBJ2-1, with TRBD1 matching over 8 bases. Per germline, CDR1 SQVTM and CDR2 ANQGSEA. The J segment lost 7 bases and the V segment lost 1 base, leaving 9 bases of the junction unmatched. This CDR3 region has 15 residues. The CDR3 is CSVEGGTGLGNEQFF. The CDR3 coding sequence is TGCAGCGTTGAAGGAGGGACAGGACTGGGGAATGAGCAGTTCTTC.

This chain uses TRBV19 with TRBJ2-3; the match to TRBD2 covers 7 bases. Germline CDR1 is LNHDA and CDR2 is SQIVND (reference sequence). J was trimmed by 1 base and V by 3 bases; bases with no gene match: 7. The CDR3 loop spans 16 amino acids. The CDR3 protein is CASSITGGSGTDTQYF. The DNA for the CDR3 is TGTGCCAGTAGTATTACGGGCGGGAGTGGCACAGATACGCAGTATTTT.

V and J are TRBV3-1 (or the pseudogene TRBV3-2) and TRBJ1-2; D remains ambiguous. There are 12 residues in the CDR3. Looked up from germline, CDR1 is LGHDT and CDR2 is YNNKEL (reference sequence). Trimming pared 3 bases from V and 8 bases from J, leaving 10 bases between. The CDR3 nucleotides are TGTGCCAGCAGCCAGGCGGGGAGGGGCTACACCTTC. Encoded protein: CASSQAGRGYTF.

The chain is built from TRBV5-4 and TRBJ1-3; 8 bases match TRBD1. J was trimmed by 2 bases and V by 1 base; bases with no gene match: 5. The CDR3 is 16 amino acids. Germline values: CDR1 SGHNT, CDR2 YYREEE (reference sequence). The CDR3 sequence: CASSLFQGAPGNTIYF. CDR3 bases: TGTGCCAGCAGCTTGTTCCAGGGGGCGCCTGGAAACACCATATATTTT.

The chain combines TRBV11-2 with TRBJ2-7; 12 bases are shared with TRBD1. J was trimmed by 7 bases and V by 1 base; bases with no gene match: 11. CDR1 is SGHAT and CDR2 is FQNNGV in the germline V gene. The CDR3 is made up of 17 amino acids. The CDR3, as DNA: TGTGCCAGCAGCTTAGTGCGTCCGGGACAGGGGGCGCGAGAGCAGTACTTC. Translated, it gives CASSLVRPGQGAREQYF.

This chain links TRBV27 with TRBJ2-3; TRBD2 aligns across 9 bases. The ends lost 2 bases at V and 1 base at J; junction bases unmatched: 4. CDR3 length: 16 amino acids. Germline-derived CDR1 and CDR2 are MNHEY and SMNVEV (reference sequence). The CDR3 here is CASSLLRTSGTDTQYF. CDR3 sequence (DNA): TGTGCCAGCAGTTTACTCCGGACTAGCGGCACAGATACGCAGTATTTT.

The chain uses TRBV2 and TRBJ1-4; no clear D gene. Germline V gene data show CDR1 as SNHLY and CDR2 as FYNNEI. The V end lost 6 bases, the J end lost 5 bases, and 13 bases lay between the germline ends. There are 14 residues in the CDR3. The chain's CDR3 is CASRSSPGNEKLFF. In DNA form, the CDR3 reads TGTGCCAGCAGGTCGAGTCCGGGGAATGAAAAACTGTTTTTT.

The V gene is TRBV5-1, the J gene TRBJ2-2, with D maybe TRBD1 (6 bases). Looked up from germline, CDR1 is SGHRS and CDR2 is YFSETQ. The CDR3 runs 14 residues. V dropped 5 bases and J dropped 1 base, with 9 bases sitting between them. CDR3 loop: CASRTTGNTGELFF. The CDR3, as DNA: TGCGCCAGCAGAACGACAGGGAACACCGGGGAGCTGTTTTTT.

V usage is TRBV28 and J usage is TRBJ2-7; 13 bases are a match to TRBD2. The germline V gene has CDR1 MDHEN and CDR2 SYDVKM. The V and J ends lost 7 bases and 5 bases, in that order; junction bases with no gene match: 14. The CDR3 loop spans 17 amino acids. The DNA for the CDR3 is TGTGCCAGCACCGGGACGGAGGGACTAGCGGGAAGAAACGAGCAGTACTTC. Protein product: CASTGTEGLAGRNEQYF.

This clone was recorded once. V gene TRBV30 combines with J gene TRBJ2-3; 11 bases match TRBD2. This CDR3 has 17 amino acids. J was trimmed by 1 base and V by 0 bases; bases with no gene match: 6. CDR1 and CDR2 (germline): GTSNPN, SVGIG (reference sequence). The CDR3 is CAWSVPGSGRGTDTQYF. The DNA for the CDR3 is TGTGCCTGGAGTGTACCGGGTAGCGGGAGGGGCACAGATACGCAGTATTTT. The whole variable domain, remainder taken from reference TRBV30 and TRBJ2-3, is SQTIHQWPATLVQPVGSPLSLECTVEGTSNPNLYWYRQAAGRGLQLLFYSVGIGQISSEVPQNLSASRPQDRQFILSSKKLLLSDSGFYLCAWSVPGSGRGTDTQYFGPGTRLTVL.

The genes are TRBV7-9 and TRBJ2-5, with D possibly TRBD2 on 6 matching bases. Germline CDR1 reads SEHNR; CDR2 reads FQNEAQ (reference sequence). The V end was cut by 7 bases, the J end by 1 base, with 10 bases between. This CDR3 spans 13 amino acids. The CDR3 loop reads CASIGGAQETQYF. Written as DNA, the CDR3 is TGTGCCAGCATCGGCGGGGCCCAAGAGACCCAGTACTTC.

This clone was seen a few times. V is TRBV18 and J is TRBJ2-2, with D possibly being TRBD2 (5 bases). This CDR3 region has 17 residues. V lost 0 bases, J lost 4 bases, and 15 bases lay in between. Germline CDR1 reads KGHSH; CDR2 reads LQKENI. CDR3 bases: TGTGCCAGCTCACCACCGTTCAAGGGAGTGAGCACCGGGGAGCTGTTTTTT. It specifies CASSPPFKGVSTGELFF.

The chain recombines TRBV5-4 with TRBJ2-5, with 7 positions matching TRBD1. The V gene end was trimmed by 3 bases and the J gene end by 4 bases; junction bases not matched to a gene: 12. Germline V gene sequence: CDR1 SGHNT, CDR2 YYREEE (reference sequence). The CDR3 totals 16 residues. The CDR3 sequence: CASSSSYRGSGETQYF. The CDR3 nucleotides are TGTGCCAGCAGCTCAAGCTACAGGGGTTCCGGAGAGACCCAGTACTTC.

The chain is built from TRBV28 and TRBJ2-1, with 7 bases aligning to TRBD2. The CDR3 is 15 residues long. Germline CDR1 MDHEN, CDR2 SYDVKM. V lost 2 bases to trimming and J lost 4 bases; unmatched junction nucleotides: 5. The CDR3 bases are TGTGCCAGCAGTTTACCCCTAGCGGAATACAATGAGCAGTTCTTC. This sequence encodes CASSLPLAEYNEQFF.

The gene calls are TRBV5-4 and TRBJ2-7, with TRBD2 matching over 11 bases. J lost 4 bases, V lost 3 bases, and 6 bases had no gene match. This CDR3 has 15 amino acids. Germline assignment: CDR1 SGHNT and CDR2 YYREEE (reference sequence). The CDR3 region has the DNA TGTGCCAGCAGCTCCGGGACTAGCGGAGGTTACGAGCAGTACTTC. Protein product: CASSSGTSGGYEQYF. Full variable domain (outside the CDR3, taken from reference TRBV5-4 and TRBJ2-7): ETGVTQSPTHLIKTRGQQVTLRCSSQSGHNTVSWYQQALGQGPQFIFQYYREEENGRGNFPPRFSGLQFPNYSSELNVNALELDDSALYLCASSSGTSGGYEQYFGPGTRLTVT.